Listed here is a single TCR beta chain. Only in-frame clones appear in the TCRdb table, and some are missing; sequencing was by immunoSEQ multiplex PCR. This table holds fewer than 250,000 clones, around 87% found once. This specimen comes from a study of cytomegalovirus exposure and HLA in healthy donors. The ends lost 5 bases at V and 2 bases at J; junction bases unmatched: 11. The CDR3 extends over 16 amino acids. Germline V gene lookup returns CDR1 SGHNT and CDR2 YYREEE (reference sequence). Sequencing was performed on PBMCs. The source is a man between 18 and 29 years old in good health and CMV-seronegative. The chain recombines TRBV5-4 with TRBJ2-3, with 7 bases identical to TRBD1. CDR3: CASRQGRDRNTDTQYF. The DNA for the CDR3 is TGTGCCAGCAGACAGGGCAGGGACAGAAACACAGATACGCAGTATTTT.